This T cell receptor beta chain is drawn from a study of shared clonotypes between healthy human individuals (dated by TCRdb to the early 2020s). About the full investigation: The cohort comprised a couple of women and a few men aged 18 to 49 years. Per donor, three plates each were used for CD4 naive and CD4 memory, two for CD8 naive, and one for CD8 memory. Blood TCR repertoires of about five healthy adults were deeply sequenced to estimate repertoire size and the extent of clonotype sharing between individuals. To increase sequencing depth and limit assay-specific biases, different laboratories used diverse techniques to prepare libraries and sequence TCR repertoires. Leukapheresis yielded between about 0.85 and 10 billion PBMCs per donor. The investigation overall reported the following: When a few donors were compared, the shared fraction of clonotypes was 5% to 6.5% for naive CD4, approximately 3.3% for naive CD8, 2% to 2.5% for memory CD4, and roughly 0.4% for memory CD8. Sampling was restricted to blood, and TCR repertoires in tissue are likely to differ from TCR repertoires in blood. Even with the large sequencing depth, rarefaction of the sorted-subset datasets indicated that sequencing was incomplete. Pairwise subsampling led to the expectation that sequencing depth would affect the degree of clonotype sharing among donors. Larger estimated clonotype richness was generally found for naive subsets than for memory subsets. Compared with non-shared clonotypes, clonotypes shared by all four sorted-subset donors had higher generation probabilities. Because the study included a small number of donors, the genetic and exposure-history diversity represented was limited.

Donors were healthy HIV-negative adults with no recently reported acute infections or vaccinations. All donors were Caucasian adults living in Nashville, Tennessee, USA. CD4+ T cells were enriched by magnetic negative selection; naive cells were then positively selected on CD45RA, and the negative fraction formed the memory subset. Blood was collected by leukapheresis, and PBMCs were isolated by Ficoll-Histopaque density gradient centrifugation and then cryopreserved in liquid nitrogen vapor phase. Analytical flow cytometry was used to check the purity and quantity of each magnetically sorted T cell population. Genomic DNA was isolated from every sorted fraction and measured by UV absorbance on a Nanodrop 2000c. Trimming at the junction amounts to 5 bases on V and 2 bases on J, and the germline ends lie 9 bases apart. The germline V gene gives CDR1 as SNHLY and CDR2 as FYNNEI. Counted from cysteine to phenylalanine, this CDR3 has 13 amino acids. CDR3 DNA only is kept here, 39 bases in frame from base 1.

Using the deep immunoSEQ assay, TCR CDR3 regions were amplified from genomic DNA by multiplex PCR. Genomic DNA extracted from each cell subset was distributed evenly over all wells of several immunoSEQ 96-well plates, and each plate served as one replicate. For sorted subsets, roughly 190 ng of genomic DNA, equivalent to some 30,000 T cell genomes, went into each replicate PCR. The purified libraries were quantified using a Qubit 3.0 fluorometer, sized with a Bioanalyzer 2100, and then quantified again using the KAPA Library Quantification kit. A separate single-read 150-cycle Illumina NextSeq 550 flow cell was used to sequence each immunoSEQ 96-well plate. The authors' analysis ran thus. Because the immunoSEQ output held only junctional sequences and lacked quality scores, the filtering could not match the filtering applied to full-length reads. Sequences were annotated with PyIR, a Python wrapper for IgBLAST v1.9, using IMGT germline references to assign V/J genes and CDR3. Reads were filtered out if the reads had weak V/J assignments (E-value above 1e-6), no CDR3, stop codons, out-of-frame junctions, or ambiguous translated residues. V3J clonotypes were defined as sequences sharing an identical inferred V gene, J gene, and CDR3 amino acid sequence. Percentage overlap between repertoires was computed as shared unique clonotypes divided by the size of the smaller repertoire. Repertoire richness was assessed with RTK rarefaction, the Chao1 estimator, and Recon v2.1 estimates of unobserved clonotypes. Generation probabilities for all TCRbeta clonotypes obtained by the gDNA method from several donors were computed using OLGA. TCRdb holds this immuneACCESS table with in-frame rearrangements only. Some clones are missing; in checked studies, unresolved V genes explain under half, and the rest has no known cause. V and J calls and clone size are given by that table; D and trimming were obtained from the DNA. The sample table lists 400,000 to 600,000 clones, about 96% of them with a count of one. The ten top clones hold approximately 0.06% of the sample.

Worth noting for this clone: What antigen it recognizes has not been identified. No clone much larger than this one lies a single base away; base qualities are absent.

Sequenced material: naive CD4+ T cells sorted from blood. Taken with the paper, the label for cell subset or site translates to: CD45RA+ positively selected. Recombination linked TRBV2 to TRBJ1-1, with no reliable assignment of the D segment. The sequence was obtained from a woman in her twenties or thirties in good health. The CDR3 reads as follows: CASSKDGNTEAFF. The DNA sequence follows: TGTGCCAGCAGTAAAGACGGAAACACTGAAGCTTTCTTT. Outside the CDR3, residues come from the reference TRBV2 and TRBJ1-1 proteins, so the full variable domain is: EPEVTQTPSHQVTQMGQEVILRCVPISNHLYFYWYRQILGQKVEFLVSFYNNEISEKSEIFDDQFSVERPDGSNFTLKIRSTKLEDSAMYFCASSKDGNTEAFFGQGTRLTVV.